Listed below are T cell receptor beta chains from one sample, sequenced in a study of T cells after yellow fever vaccination. From the 5' RACE reads, TCRdb called clonotypes with MiXCR, one entry per CDR3 protein. In the table there are about 370,000 distinct CDR3 sequences, 11% of which are singletons. Sequencing used PBMCs, obtained on the day of the first yellow fever vaccination. Receptor source: a man aged 18 to 30 who received the YFV17D yellow fever vaccine. The CDR3 runs from the conserved cysteine through the conserved F or W. The order of the fields is J gene, V gene, CDR3 protein.

J gene: TRBJ2-7; V gene: TRBV7-2; CDR3 protein: CASSLGVSDEQYF
J gene: TRBJ1-2; V gene: TRBV7-2; CDR3 protein: CASSLFGQGGYYGYTF
J gene: TRBJ1-6; V gene: TRBV7-9; CDR3 protein: CASSPQGNSPLHF
J gene: TRBJ1-3; V gene: TRBV5-1; CDR3 protein: CASSIDRAGNTIYF
J gene: TRBJ1-1; V gene: TRBV6-6; CDR3 protein: CASSYVRDTEAFF
J gene: TRBJ2-3; V gene: TRBV28; CDR3 protein: CASRHNIDTQYF
J gene: TRBJ1-1; V gene: TRBV5-1; CDR3 protein: CASSRLGQNTEAFF
J gene: TRBJ1-1; V gene: TRBV6-1; CDR3 protein: CASSEKPNTEAFF
J gene: TRBJ2-2; V gene: TRBV5-1; CDR3 protein: CASRGGDSTGELFF
J gene: TRBJ1-2; V gene: TRBV27; CDR3 protein: CASKTARNYGYTF
J gene: TRBJ2-1; V gene: TRBV2; CDR3 protein: CASSATAGVYNEQFF
J gene: TRBJ2-7; V gene: TRBV9; CDR3 protein: CASSGTRTEEQYF
J gene: TRBJ2-2; V gene: TRBV7-9; CDR3 protein: CASDRAPPNTGELFF
J gene: TRBJ2-2; V gene: TRBV7-3; CDR3 protein: CASSFRGLTSNTGELFF
J gene: TRBJ1-1; V gene: TRBV7-3; CDR3 protein: CASSYRQGNTEAFF
J gene: TRBJ1-6; V gene: TRBV5-5; CDR3 protein: CASSLETGTIGTSPLHF
J gene: TRBJ2-7; V gene: TRBV20-1; CDR3 protein: CSANPVTAGSYEQYF
J gene: TRBJ1-2; V gene: TRBV5-8; CDR3 protein: CASSPGQGIYGYTF
J gene: TRBJ2-1; V gene: TRBV3-1; CDR3 protein: CASSPRGTSYNEQFF
J gene: TRBJ2-1; V gene: TRBV3-1; CDR3 protein: CASSPLAGEQFF
J gene: TRBJ2-1; V gene: TRBV5-1; CDR3 protein: CASSLDWGNEQFF
J gene: TRBJ1-1; V gene: TRBV29-1; CDR3 protein: CSVTGVGTEAFF
J gene: TRBJ2-5; V gene: TRBV9; CDR3 protein: CASSVEGDQETQYF
J gene: TRBJ2-5; V gene: TRBV9; CDR3 protein: CASSDNPLDRHQETQYF
J gene: TRBJ2-5; V gene: TRBV4-3; CDR3 protein: CASSPQGLAGNGETQYF
J gene: TRBJ1-1; V gene: TRBV7-2; CDR3 protein: CASSGGQGTEAFF
J gene: TRBJ2-1; V gene: TRBV9; CDR3 protein: CASSVVSGEQFF
J gene: TRBJ1-2; V gene: TRBV5-1; CDR3 protein: CASSLADRGMFGYTF
J gene: TRBJ2-5; V gene: TRBV11-1; CDR3 protein: CASSDRGQGETQYF
J gene: TRBJ2-3; V gene: TRBV5-1; CDR3 protein: CASSYLLAGGTDTQYF
J gene: TRBJ2-7; V gene: TRBV6-2/TRBV6-3; CDR3 protein: CASNEMAGTAYEQYF
J gene: TRBJ2-2; V gene: TRBV7-8; CDR3 protein: CARGPRTNTGELFF
J gene: TRBJ1-5; V gene: TRBV4-3; CDR3 protein: CASSEGAGGNQPQHF
J gene: TRBJ1-1; V gene: TRBV12-3/TRBV12-4; CDR3 protein: CASRGLQGGNTEAFF
J gene: TRBJ1-1; V gene: TRBV29-1; CDR3 protein: CSVLTAEAFF
J gene: TRBJ2-3; V gene: TRBV7-6; CDR3 protein: CASSLNTYSTDTQYF
J gene: TRBJ2-7; V gene: TRBV7-8; CDR3 protein: CATFSEVANSYEQYF
J gene: TRBJ1-1; V gene: TRBV2; CDR3 protein: CASSVGRSNTEAFF
J gene: TRBJ1-1; V gene: TRBV7-9; CDR3 protein: CASSIGQGMNTEAFF
J gene: TRBJ1-6; V gene: TRBV5-6; CDR3 protein: CASSWDRGVNSPLHF
J gene: TRBJ1-6; V gene: TRBV18; CDR3 protein: CASRADQDSPLHF
J gene: TRBJ1-3; V gene: TRBV10-2; CDR3 protein: CASRPSSGNTIYF
J gene: TRBJ1-6; V gene: TRBV9; CDR3 protein: CASSVDEGPSSYNSPLHF
J gene: TRBJ2-7; V gene: TRBV7-2; CDR3 protein: CASSWQVAYEQYF
J gene: TRBJ2-5; V gene: TRBV6-5; CDR3 protein: CASSYSLPGPQETQYF
J gene: TRBJ1-1; V gene: TRBV28; CDR3 protein: CASSYPTRRTEAFF
J gene: TRBJ1-2; V gene: TRBV4-1; CDR3 protein: CASSQVFSGANKNYGYTF
J gene: TRBJ2-5; V gene: TRBV11-2; CDR3 protein: CASSRRLTSGVSETQYF
J gene: TRBJ1-2; V gene: TRBV20-1; CDR3 protein: CSARQGAGGYTF
J gene: TRBJ1-2; V gene: TRBV28; CDR3 protein: CASSFETGVNYGYTF
J gene: TRBJ1-2; V gene: TRBV5-1; CDR3 protein: CASSLGTGFKEMGYTF
J gene: TRBJ2-3; V gene: TRBV11-3; CDR3 protein: CASSRGQNDHTDTQYF
J gene: TRBJ2-1; V gene: TRBV15; CDR3 protein: CATSPPLGLAGVYNEQFF
J gene: TRBJ2-3; V gene: TRBV7-3; CDR3 protein: CASSLYGNTQYF
J gene: TRBJ1-4; V gene: TRBV5-1; CDR3 protein: CASSQRGGLYGEKLFF